This T cell receptor beta chain was sequenced during a study of cytomegalovirus exposure and HLA in healthy donors. Overall study results and limits: In a later analysis, a genetic analysis reported fewer productive-TCR N-insertions in an Asian-associated ancestry cluster than the cohort average. In terms of immune exposure information, only CMV serostatus was available. Researchers counted roughly 150 TCR beta chains as cytomegalovirus-associated.

Concerning this clone itself: Its antigen remains unknown.

Those who donated were healthy bone marrow donors. PCR primers comprised 60 Vbeta and 13 Jbeta primers. Assay used: immunoSEQ multiplex PCR; TCRdb lists only in-frame clones, some missing. The sample records about 160,000 clones, roughly 81% being singletons. The CDR3 has 14 amino acids. Germline-derived CDR1 and CDR2 are SGHVS and FNYEAQ. V lost 4 bases, J lost 0 bases, and 7 bases lay in between. The TCR was taken from a man between 18 and 29 years old in good health and CMV-seropositive. The chain carries TRBV7-6 and TRBJ1-3, with unresolved D. The specimen was PBMCs. DNA of the CDR3: TGTGCCAGCAGCTCCTTGGCCTCTGGAAACACCATATATTTT. It encodes CASSSLASGNTIYF.